Below, 27 T cell receptor beta chains from the same sample are listed, as sequenced in a study of beta chain features in type 1 diabetes. Points from the study as a whole: Type 1 diabetes patients showed a moderate but significant shortening of TCRB CDR3s in all four CD4+ subsets.

The antigens of these receptors remain unknown. Expressed TCRB transcripts were sequenced because the entire RNA isolate underwent reverse transcription. The protocol was immunoSEQ multiplex PCR, while the TCRdb copy is restricted to in-frame clones and leaves out a portion. The repertoire holds approximately 120,000 clones, with roughly 17% as singletons. Sequences were obtained from central memory CD4+ T cells from blood. These receptor sequences come from a young man with type 1 diabetes.

This clone was recorded at least ten times. The chain links TRBV6-6 to TRBJ2-3; D might be TRBD2 (6 bases). The V gene's germline CDR1 is MNHNY and CDR2 SVGAGI (reference sequence). The CDR3 loop spans 13 amino acids. Trimming left V 7 bases short and J 1 base short, with 9 bases between. The CDR3 sequence is CASIPSGTDTQYF. In DNA, the CDR3 is TGTGCCAGCATCCCTAGCGGCACAGATACGCAGTATTTT.

This clone has a handful of counts. This chain joins TRBV2 and TRBJ2-3; TRBD2 is a possible D gene (5 bases). Trimming removed 7 bases at V and 0 bases at J, with 8 bases between. Germline V CDR1 and CDR2: SNHLY, FYNNEI. The CDR3 is 13 amino acids. CDR3 in amino acids: CASTRGSTDTQYF. In DNA form, the CDR3 reads TGTGCCAGCACTCGGGGTAGCACAGATACGCAGTATTTT.

This clone showed up many times. CDR3 residues: CASTPDREQFF. In nucleotides, the CDR3 is TGTGCCAGCACCCCGGACCGTGAGCAGTTCTTC. The chain links TRBV6-1 to TRBJ2-1; no definite D call. V was trimmed by 7 bases and J by 9 bases, leaving 10 bases between them. This CDR3 has 11 residues. Germline CDR1 reads MNHNS; CDR2 reads SASEGT.

The sample holds a few counts of this clone. This chain uses TRBV9 with TRBJ2-7; D is perhaps TRBD2 (6 bases). Deletions cut 0 bases from V and 6 bases from J, with 16 bases between. The V gene's germline CDR1 is SGDLS and CDR2 YYNGEE. CDR3 size: 15 residues. CDR3 nucleotides: TGTGCCAGCAGCGTAGATTGGGCGGGGCAGGGCGAGCAGTACTTC. Translation: CASSVDWAGQGEQYF.

The chain is built from TRBV6-5 and TRBJ1-1, with TRBD1 matching 9 bases. CDR3 length: 15 residues. Germline loops: CDR1 MNHEY, CDR2 SVGAGI. V lost 10 bases, J lost 3 bases, and 12 bases stayed unmatched. CDR3 amino acids: CATRPGTGTHTEAFF. DNA of the CDR3: TGTGCCACCCGTCCCGGGACAGGGACGCACACTGAAGCTTTCTTT.

V and J are TRBV28 and TRBJ2-6; either TRBD1 or TRBD2 may fit D (5 bases each). Deletions cut 3 bases from V and 3 bases from J, with 12 bases between. This CDR3 is 16 amino acids long. From germline, CDR1 is MDHEN and CDR2 SYDVKM. CDR3 sequence (DNA): TGTGCCAGCAGTTTCCTCGGGGCGCTTGGGGCCAACGTCCTGACTTTC. Translation gives CASSFLGALGANVLTF.

The J gene is TRBJ2-3, the V gene TRBV7-9, with 12 nucleotides matching TRBD2. With 5 bases clipped from V and 5 bases from J, the junction kept 8 bases outside the gene matches. This CDR3 is built from 16 residues. The germline CDR1 and CDR2 sequences are SEHNR and FQNEAQ (reference sequence). As DNA, the CDR3 is TGTGCCAGCAGCCCTGGACTAGCGGGAAACAGAGATACGCAGTATTTT. Encoded protein: CASSPGLAGNRDTQYF. Variable domain in full (rest from reference TRBV7-9 and TRBJ2-3): DTGVSQNPRHKITKRGQNVTFRCDPISEHNRLYWYRQTLGQGPEFLTYFQNEAQLEKSRLLSDRFSAERPKGSFSTLEIQRTEQGDSAMYLCASSPGLAGNRDTQYFGPGTRLTVL.

This clone occurred a few times. The J gene is TRBJ2-2, the V gene TRBV7-3; weak D call: TRBD2 (6 bases). Germline CDR1 and CDR2: SGHTA and FQGTGA. The CDR3 has 14 amino acids. With 5 bases removed from V and 5 bases from J, the gap between germline ends came to 12 bases. The CDR3 sequence is CASSPGTSTGELFF. The CDR3 coding sequence is TGTGCCAGCAGCCCCGGGACTTCGACCGGGGAGCTGTTTTTT.

The chain has TRBV9 and TRBJ2-3; no definite D call. Germline V gene data show CDR1 as SGDLS and CDR2 as YYNGEE. The CDR3 runs to 13 residues. With 2 bases removed from V and 1 base from J, the gap between germline ends came to 5 bases. The CDR3 DNA reads TGTGCCAGCAGCGTTACAGGCACAGATACGCAGTATTTT. Its translation: CASSVTGTDTQYF.

CDR3 DNA sequence: TGTGCCAGCTCACCGAGGGGACTAGCGGGGTCCTTCGATGAGCAGTTCTTC. Translation: CASSPRGLAGSFDEQFF. The chain combines TRBV18 with TRBJ2-1, with 13 bases matching TRBD2. Per the germline V gene, CDR1 is KGHSH and CDR2 is LQKENI. The ends lost 3 bases at V and 8 bases at J; junction bases unmatched: 10. There are 17 residues in the CDR3.

This clone occurred a few times. Other DNA variants within this sample encode the same CDR3. CDR3 nucleotides: TGCGCCAGCAGCTTAGGACGGGACCTCTACGAGCAGTACTTC. Translated: CASSLGRDLYEQYF. The chain has TRBV5-1 and TRBJ2-7; either TRBD1 or TRBD2 may fit D (5 bases each). CDR1 is SGHRS and CDR2 is YFSETQ in the germline V gene. This CDR3 region has 14 residues. V gave up 2 bases and J gave up 3 bases, with 12 bases separating them.

A few counts support this clone. The J gene is TRBJ1-4, the V gene TRBV9; D uncertain. Trimming took 5 bases from V and 4 from J, leaving 9 bases between them. Germline V gene sequence: CDR1 SGDLS, CDR2 YYNGEE. This CDR3 is 13 amino acids long. CDR3 residues: CASSRTLNEKLFF. The CDR3 DNA reads TGTGCCAGCAGTAGGACGCTTAATGAAAAACTGTTTTTT.

This clone was recorded a few times. The chain uses TRBV28 and TRBJ1-1; D gene uncertain. The CDR3 consists of 11 residues. In germline, CDR1 is MDHEN, CDR2 SYDVKM. Trimming removed 6 bases at V and 8 bases at J, with 10 bases between. Here the CDR3 reads CASRSAGEAFF. The CDR3 DNA reads TGTGCCAGCAGGAGCGCGGGAGAAGCTTTCTTT. Filled out from reference TRBV28 and TRBJ1-1, the complete variable domain reads DVKVTQSSRYLVKRTGEKVFLECVQDMDHENMFWYRQDPGLGLRLIYFSYDVKMKEKGDIPEGYSVSREKKERFSLILESASTNQTSMYLCASRSAGEAFFGQGTRLTVV.

This clone was seen only a few times. Within the sample, other DNA sequences also encode this same CDR3. This chain links TRBV6-5 with TRBJ1-1; TRBD1 agrees at 8 bases. There are 15 residues in the CDR3. V was pared by 3 bases and J by 1 base, with 4 bases of the junction left unmatched. Germline CDR1 reads MNHEY; CDR2 reads SVGAGI. The chain's CDR3 is CASSYQGQANTEAFF. The CDR3, as DNA: TGTGCCAGCAGTTATCAGGGACAGGCGAACACTGAAGCTTTCTTT.

The genes are TRBV23-1 and TRBJ1-5; 7 bases match TRBD1. TRBV23-1 is identified as an open reading frame with a role that is uncertain. The CDR3 length is 15 residues. Trimming removed 3 bases from V and 4 bases from J; junction bases left unmatched: 6. CDR3: CASSHRQGRNQPQHF. In nucleotides, the CDR3 is TGCGCCAGCAGTCATCGACAGGGAAGGAATCAGCCCCAGCATTTT.

The genes are TRBV4-2 and TRBJ2-1; D possibly corresponds to TRBD2 (5 bases). Trimming pared 5 bases from V and 9 bases from J, leaving 17 bases between. This CDR3 has 14 amino acids. Germline CDR1 reads LGHNA; CDR2 reads YNFKEQ. Here the CDR3 reads CASSLYRLSTEQFF. The CDR3 DNA follows: TGTGCCAGCAGCTTGTATCGACTATCTACTGAGCAGTTCTTC.

This chain joins TRBV29-1 and TRBJ2-2, with D maybe TRBD2 (5 bases). The V end was cut by 2 bases, the J end by 1 base, with 11 bases between. CDR3 length: 15 residues. Germline V CDR1 and CDR2: SQVTM, ANQGSEA. The CDR3 DNA sequence: TGCAGCGTTGAACCGGGGTGGGGGAACACCGGGGAGCTGTTTTTT. This gives the protein CSVEPGWGNTGELFF.

This clone has only a few counts. The V gene is TRBV19, the J gene TRBJ2-1, with 11 bases identical to TRBD1. The CDR3 is 15 amino acids. Germline V CDR1 and CDR2: LNHDA, SQIVND (reference sequence). The trim removed 7 bases at V and 4 bases at J, leaving 6 bases unmatched. DNA of the CDR3: TGTGCCAGTACCGCCGGACAGGGGGCTTACAATGAGCAGTTCTTC. As protein: CASTAGQGAYNEQFF.

This clone has a handful of counts. This chain joins TRBV19 and TRBJ2-7; 8 bases match TRBD1. This CDR3 has 14 residues. Germline V gives CDR1 LNHDA, CDR2 SQIVND (reference sequence). J lost 5 bases, V lost 6 bases, and 9 bases had no gene match. In DNA form, the CDR3 reads TGTGCCAGTAGCGAGGACAGGGCGAAAGACGAGCAGTACTTC. Translating it yields CASSEDRAKDEQYF. The full variable domain, its missing parts supplied by reference TRBV19 and TRBJ2-7, is DGGITQSPKYLFRKEGQNVTLSCEQNLNHDAMYWYRQDPGQGLRLIYYSQIVNDFQKGDIAEGYSVSREKKESFPLTVTSAQKNPTAFYLCASSEDRAKDEQYFGPGTRLTVT.

This chain uses TRBV6-5 with TRBJ2-7; D gene uncertain. CDR1 is MNHEY and CDR2 is SVGAGI in the germline V gene. The CDR3 is made up of 14 amino acids. V lost 5 bases, J lost 0 bases, and 11 bases lay in between. DNA for the CDR3: TGTGCCAGCAGTCTACAGCTCCCCTCCTACGAGCAGTACTTC. This sequence encodes CASSLQLPSYEQYF.

The V call is TRBV7-2, the J call TRBJ2-3, with 11 bases matching TRBD2. The CDR3 consists of 14 residues. V gave up 5 bases and J gave up 6 bases; unmatched junction bases: 4. CDR1 SGHTA and CDR2 FQGNSA come from the germline V gene. The CDR3 region is CASSLLAGADTQYF. The CDR3 nucleotides read TGTGCCAGCAGCCTACTAGCGGGAGCCGATACGCAGTATTTT.

This clone was observed many times. The CDR3 bases are TGTGCCAGCAGCCAAAGACCAGAAGGGAGCATTCAGTACTTC. It specifies CASSQRPEGSIQYF. J is TRBJ2-4 and V is TRBV7-2, with a possible D match to TRBD2 (5 bases). The CDR3 has 14 residues. The germline CDR1 and CDR2 sequences are SGHTA and FQGNSA. V dropped 5 bases and J dropped 9 bases, with 17 bases sitting between them.

This clone was counted between two and nine times. This chain uses TRBV7-3 with TRBJ2-7; D perhaps matches TRBD2 (5 bases). V dropped 2 bases and J dropped 2 bases, with 10 bases sitting between them. This CDR3 spans 14 amino acids. CDR1 is SGHTA, CDR2 FQGTGA, per germline. CDR3 nucleotide sequence: TGTGCCAGCAGCTTAGAGGGTACCACCTACGAGCAGTACTTC. Translated, it gives CASSLEGTTYEQYF.

A single count supports this clone. The rearrangement joins TRBV27 to TRBJ1-1; 7 bases align to TRBD1. With V trimmed by 4 bases and J by 4 bases, 15 bases remained unmatched. The CDR3 covers 17 residues. CDR1 and CDR2 from the germline V gene are MNHEY and SMNVEV (reference sequence). The CDR3 sequence is CASSSTLIQGFSTEAFF. For the CDR3, the DNA is TGTGCCAGCAGTTCCACGTTAATACAGGGGTTCAGCACTGAAGCTTTCTTT.

V usage is TRBV7-2 and J usage is TRBJ2-5; D call uncertain. This CDR3 has 14 amino acids. Germline CDR1 is SGHTA and CDR2 is FQGNSA. V dropped 5 bases and J dropped 3 bases, with 13 bases sitting between them. The CDR3 reads CASSKGPRKETQYF. CDR3 DNA sequence: TGTGCCAGCAGCAAAGGTCCTAGAAAAGAGACCCAGTACTTC.

The chain links TRBV18 to TRBJ1-5; 11 bases agree with TRBD1. The V segment lost 4 bases and the J segment 7 bases; nucleotides outside the gene matches: 6. Germline lookup yields CDR1 KGHSH and CDR2 LQKENI. CDR3 length: 15 residues. This CDR3 reads CASSHGQGAEQPQHF. CDR3 DNA: TGTGCCAGCTCACACGGACAGGGGGCCGAGCAGCCCCAGCATTTT.

The chain recombines TRBV4-2 with TRBJ1-2; D might be TRBD1 (5 bases). V dropped 0 bases and J dropped 5 bases, with 13 bases sitting between them. The CDR3 loop spans 15 amino acids. Germline CDR1 is LGHNA and CDR2 is YNFKEQ. Here the CDR3 DNA reads TGTGCCAGCAGCCAAGATCGAGGGCAGGGATATGGCTACACCTTC. Translating it yields CASSQDRGQGYGYTF.